The 27 T cell receptor beta chains reported below all come from one sample, sequenced in a study of early T cells in non-severe SARS-CoV-2 infection. TCRdb called the 5' RACE reads again in MiXCR, with one record for every CDR3 protein. The table includes about 55,000 distinct CDR3 sequences, under 8% detected once. Here the sequenced sample was whole blood, taken at baseline. These receptors were collected from an adult who was a healthcare worker with PCR-confirmed SARS-CoV-2 infection or an uninfected control (not recorded which).

This clonotype was seen a few times. The rearrangement joins TRBV7-9 to TRBJ2-7, with a tentative D call TRBD2 (6 bases). V shed 0 bases and J shed 0 bases, with 12 bases lying between them. The CDR3 length is 16 residues. Germline CDR1 and CDR2: SEHNR and FQNEAQ (reference sequence). In nucleotides, the CDR3 is TGTGCCAGCAGCTTAGCGGGCGGGGAGTTCTCCTACGAGCAGTACTTC. As protein: CASSLAGGEFSYEQYF. The whole variable domain, remainder taken from reference TRBV7-9 and TRBJ2-7, is DTGVSQNPRHKITKRGQNVTFRCDPISEHNRLYWYRQTLGQGPEFLTYFQNEAQLEKSRLLSDRFSAERPKGSFSTLEIQRTEQGDSAMYLCASSLAGGEFSYEQYFGPGTRLTVT.

The CDR3 is CASSLGPNSYNEQFF. The CDR3 nucleotides read TGTGCCAGCAGCTTAGGCCCCAACTCCTACAATGAGCAGTTCTTC. J is TRBJ2-1 and V is TRBV7-2; D is unresolved. The CDR3 has 15 residues. CDR1 and CDR2 (germline): SGHTA, FQGNSA. The V gene lost 1 base and the J gene lost 0 bases, with 7 bases spanning the gap.

The sample holds many counts of this clonotype. This chain joins TRBV5-1 and TRBJ1-5; D may be TRBD1 (5 bases). Germline loops: CDR1 SGHRS, CDR2 YFSETQ. This CDR3 has 14 residues. The V end lost 1 base, the J end lost 8 bases, and 13 bases lay between the germline ends. CDR3 nucleotides: TGCGCCAGCAGCTTGATGGGCCAGGGCAAGCCCCAGCATTTT. Its protein product is CASSLMGQGKPQHF.

This clonotype was detected many times. The chain joins TRBV29-1 to TRBJ2-7, with D perhaps TRBD2 (5 bases). The CDR3 totals 15 residues. Looked up from germline, CDR1 is SQVTM and CDR2 is ANQGSEA. The germline V and J ends were trimmed by 4 bases and 6 bases, with 22 bases remaining between them. The CDR3 DNA is TGCAGCGTTGCAATATTAAGAGGTCGTGGAGGCGAGCAGTACTTC. Its protein product is CSVAILRGRGGEQYF.

Only a few counts were recorded for this clonotype. V usage is TRBV4-3 and J usage is TRBJ2-7; D perhaps matches TRBD2 (6 bases). Trimming cost V 0 bases and J 1 base, with 7 bases left between them. From germline, CDR1 is LGHNA and CDR2 YSLEER. This CDR3 region has 14 residues. CDR3 in DNA: TGCGCCAGCAGCCAAGATGCGGGGTCCTACGAGCAGTACTTC. Amino acids: CASSQDAGSYEQYF.

This clonotype was detected ten times or more. This rearrangement joins TRBV19 to TRBJ2-7; D not resolved. The CDR3 runs to 13 residues. The V and J ends lost 3 bases and 3 bases respectively, with 9 bases between them. CDR1 and CDR2 (germline): LNHDA, SQIVND (reference sequence). The CDR3 reads CASSMGPGYEQYF. The CDR3 DNA follows: TGTGCCAGTAGTATGGGTCCTGGCTACGAGCAGTACTTC.

About this clonotype itself: With a much larger clone just one base away, this may be a read error. The rearrangement uses TRBV27 and TRBJ2-7; TRBD1 might be the D (6 bases). The CDR3 totals 14 residues. Germline-derived CDR1 and CDR2 are MNHEY and SMNVEV (reference sequence). Trimming removed 3 bases from V and 8 bases from J, with 17 bases in between. The CDR3 loop reads CASSFQQGVSKQYF. For the CDR3, the DNA is TGTGCCAGCAGTTTCCAACAGGGAGTCTCCAAGCAGTACTTC.

The table lists this clonotype with a few counts. The J gene is TRBJ2-1, the V gene TRBV2, with 9 bases fitting TRBD1. The ends lost 7 bases at V and 9 bases at J; junction bases unmatched: 10. Germline V lookup: CDR1 SNHLY, CDR2 FYNNEI. The CDR3 is made up of 14 amino acids. CDR3 bases: TGTGCCAGCATATGGGACAGGGAAATTGGTGAGCAGTTCTTC. As protein: CASIWDREIGEQFF.

The chain is built from TRBV7-3 and TRBJ2-1; maybe TRBD1 (6 bases). CDR1 SGHTA and CDR2 FQGTGA come from the germline V gene. The CDR3 contains 15 residues. V was shortened by 1 base and J by 3 bases, with 10 bases between the two germline ends. The DNA for the CDR3 is TGTGCCAGCAGCTTAAAGGGGGACCGCTACAATGAGCAGTTCTTC. This sequence encodes CASSLKGDRYNEQFF.

This clonotype was counted only a few times. J is TRBJ2-3 and V is TRBV30, with 13 bases lining up with TRBD2. V was pared by 1 base and J by 3 bases, with 1 base of the junction left unmatched. This CDR3 has 15 residues. CDR1 is GTSNPN, CDR2 SVGIG, per germline (reference sequence). This chain's CDR3 is CAWSAGLAGTDTQYF. The CDR3 nucleotides read TGTGCCTGGAGTGCGGGACTAGCGGGGACAGATACGCAGTATTTT.

This clonotype was detected many times. The chain has TRBV30 and TRBJ2-3, with 12 bases matching TRBD2. This CDR3 contains 14 residues. The trim removed 3 bases at V and 7 bases at J, leaving 5 bases unmatched. Germline V gene lookup returns CDR1 GTSNPN and CDR2 SVGIG (reference sequence). CDR3: CAWSPSGGENTQYF. CDR3 nucleotide sequence: TGTGCCTGGAGCCCTAGCGGGGGGGAAAATACGCAGTATTTT.

This clonotype was seen ten or more times. The chain links TRBV28 to TRBJ2-1; 7 nucleotides match TRBD1. The V and J ends lost 6 bases and 5 bases, in that order; junction bases with no gene match: 10. Germline V CDR1 and CDR2: MDHEN, SYDVKM. The CDR3 contains 15 residues. CDR3 loop: CASSLGGYENNEQFF. DNA of the CDR3: TGTGCCAGCAGCCTAGGGGGCTATGAGAACAATGAGCAGTTCTTC.

The chain uses TRBV6-2 or TRBV6-3 and TRBJ1-5; D is unresolved. The germline gives CDR1 MNHEY, CDR2 SVGEGT. Between the trimmed V and J ends, which lost 1 base and 3 bases, there was a span of 7 bases. The CDR3 sequence is 14 residues long. CDR3 DNA: TGTGCCAGCAGTTACTTGAAGCTCAATCAGCCCCAGCATTTT. Translation: CASSYLKLNQPQHF.

J is TRBJ1-1 and V is TRBV7-9, with unresolved D. Trimming pared 3 bases from V and 7 bases from J, leaving 9 bases between. Germline CDR1 SEHNR, CDR2 FQNEAQ (reference sequence). CDR3 length: 12 amino acids. The CDR3 DNA sequence: TGTGCCAGCAGCTTGGCCTGGGGTGAAGCTTTCTTT. Translation gives CASSLAWGEAFF.

This clonotype has more than one count but fewer than ten. The chain links TRBV19 to TRBJ1-5; D unclear. CDR3 length: 13 amino acids. The germline V gene encodes CDR1 LNHDA and CDR2 SQIVND (reference sequence). Trimming removed 4 bases at V and 4 bases at J, with 8 bases between. CDR3 amino acids: CASSTPWNQPQHF. As DNA, the CDR3 is TGTGCCAGTAGTACTCCATGGAATCAGCCCCAGCATTTT. Full variable domain (outside the CDR3, taken from reference TRBV19 and TRBJ1-5): DGGITQSPKYLFRKEGQNVTLSCEQNLNHDAMYWYRQDPGQGLRLIYYSQIVNDFQKGDIAEGYSVSREKKESFPLTVTSAQKNPTAFYLCASSTPWNQPQHFGDGTRLSIL.

The V call is TRBV7-7, the J call TRBJ2-5; 7 bases match TRBD1. This CDR3 has 15 amino acids. V was clipped by 5 bases and J by 2 bases; unmatched bases: 8. Per germline, CDR1 SSHAT and CDR2 FNYEAQ (reference sequence). As DNA, the CDR3 is TGTGCCAGCAGCAACTCGGGACAGCCGCAAGAGACCCAGTACTTC. Residues: CASSNSGQPQETQYF.

This clonotype was seen repeatedly, ten times or more. The chain recombines TRBV7-2 with TRBJ2-5; TRBD2 matches at 10 bases. The junction had 3 bases not matched to a gene; V was cut back by 6 bases and J by 2 bases. This CDR3 contains 14 residues. Per the germline V gene, CDR1 is SGHTA and CDR2 is FQGNSA. The chain's CDR3 is CASRVAGGQETQYF. The CDR3 region has the DNA TGTGCCAGCAGAGTAGCGGGGGGACAAGAGACCCAGTACTTC.

This clonotype was counted ten times or more. The chain employs TRBV4-3 and TRBJ2-1; 10 bases are shared with TRBD1. Trimming removed 3 bases from V and 7 bases from J; junction bases left unmatched: 12. This CDR3 spans 17 amino acids. Germline-derived CDR1 and CDR2 are LGHNA and YSLEER. The DNA of the CDR3 is TGCGCCAGCAGCCAGACTCTCCCCGGGACAGGGGCTAATGAGCAGTTCTTC. Translated, it gives CASSQTLPGTGANEQFF.

V usage is TRBV14 and J usage is TRBJ1-6; no reliable D call. Germline V gives CDR1 SGHDN, CDR2 FVKESK. This CDR3 spans 14 amino acids. V gave up 1 base and J gave up 8 bases, with 9 bases separating them. The CDR3: CASSQGREYSPLHF. In DNA, the CDR3 is TGTGCCAGCAGCCAAGGCAGAGAATATTCACCCCTCCACTTT.

This clonotype has only a few counts. V gene TRBV10-3 combines with J gene TRBJ2-5; no reliable D call. Per the germline V gene, CDR1 is ENHRY and CDR2 is SYGVKD. Trimming shortened V by 3 bases and J by 5 bases, and 4 bases separated the two germline ends. There are 11 residues in the CDR3. The CDR3, as DNA: TGTGCCATCAGTGATTTGGAGACCCAGTACTTC. This encodes CAISDLETQYF.

In this sample, this clonotype turned up a few times. The genes are TRBV5-1 and TRBJ2-4, with 7 bases fitting TRBD2. The CDR3 covers 14 residues. Germline CDR1 is SGHRS and CDR2 is YFSETQ. Trimming at V came to 4 bases and at J to 5 bases, leaving 6 bases not matched to a gene. The CDR3: CASSPGRAENIQYF. The CDR3 nucleotides are TGCGCCAGCAGCCCTGGGAGGGCGGAAAACATTCAGTACTTC.

In its sample, this clonotype was seen a few times. The chain links TRBV12-3 or TRBV12-4 to TRBJ1-1; TRBD1 agrees at 9 bases. The length of the CDR3 is 16 residues. Germline trimming cut 5 bases from V and 3 bases from J; bases unmatched to any gene: 10. Here the CDR3 reads CASSPNRGQRDTEAFF. The CDR3, as DNA: TGTGCCAGCAGTCCAAACAGGGGGCAGAGGGACACTGAAGCTTTCTTT.

The chain couples TRBV27 to TRBJ1-2; D is perhaps TRBD1 (5 bases). Germline V lookup: CDR1 MNHEY, CDR2 SMNVEV (reference sequence). This CDR3 contains 14 residues. The V end lost 2 bases, the J end lost 8 bases, and 15 bases lay between the germline ends. The CDR3 reads CASSLSPGSGGYTF. In DNA form, the CDR3 reads TGTGCCAGCAGTTTAAGCCCAGGGAGTGGAGGCTACACCTTC.

This clonotype showed up many times. V is TRBV20-1 and J is TRBJ2-5; D gene ambiguous. Germline assignment: CDR1 DFQATT and CDR2 SNEGSKA (reference sequence). This CDR3 region has 12 residues. The V end was cut by 3 bases, the J end by 4 bases, with 9 bases between. In DNA, the CDR3 is TGCAGTGCTAGCGCCGGCACAGAGACCCAGTACTTC. Residues: CSASAGTETQYF.

This clonotype was observed a handful of times. A much larger clone sits a single nucleotide away, making a read error possible. The chain recombines TRBV7-2 with TRBJ2-7; possibly TRBD2 for D (6 bases). The CDR3 is 13 residues long. The germline CDR1 and CDR2 sequences are SGHTA and FQGNSA. The V end was cut by 4 bases, the J end by 1 base, with 8 bases between. The CDR3 here is CASSWGGSYEQYF. As DNA, the CDR3 is TGTGCCAGCAGCTGGGGAGGATCCTACGAGCAGTACTTC.

This clonotype occurred many times. This CDR3 reads CASTRGGAVLSYTF. The DNA for the CDR3 is TGTGCCAGCACCCGGGGGGGCGCCGTTCTTTCCTACACCTTC. The V gene is TRBV12-3 or TRBV12-4, the J gene TRBJ1-2, with D perhaps TRBD1 (6 bases). This CDR3 has 14 residues. The V and J ends lost 7 bases and 10 bases respectively, with 22 bases between them.

The chain has TRBV7-2 and TRBJ2-3; weak D call: TRBD2 (6 bases). The CDR3 is 15 amino acids. Germline V gene sequence: CDR1 SGHTA, CDR2 FQGNSA. Deletions cut 5 bases from V and 0 bases from J, with 12 bases between. CDR3 residues: CASSHWGTSTDTQYF. The CDR3 DNA sequence: TGTGCCAGCAGCCATTGGGGGACTAGCACAGATACGCAGTATTTT.